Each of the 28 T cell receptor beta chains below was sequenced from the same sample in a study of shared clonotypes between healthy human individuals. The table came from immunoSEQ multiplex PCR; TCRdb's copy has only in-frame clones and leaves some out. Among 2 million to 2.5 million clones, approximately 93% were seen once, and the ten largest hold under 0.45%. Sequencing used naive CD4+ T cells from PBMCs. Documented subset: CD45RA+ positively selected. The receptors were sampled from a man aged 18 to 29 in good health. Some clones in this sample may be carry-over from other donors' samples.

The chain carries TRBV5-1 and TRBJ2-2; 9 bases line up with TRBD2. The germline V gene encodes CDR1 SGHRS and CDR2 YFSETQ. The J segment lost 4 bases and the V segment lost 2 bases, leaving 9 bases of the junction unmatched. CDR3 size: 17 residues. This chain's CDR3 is CASSFGGRAPGTGELFF. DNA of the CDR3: TGCGCCAGCAGCTTTGGCGGGAGGGCCCCTGGCACCGGGGAGCTGTTTTTT.

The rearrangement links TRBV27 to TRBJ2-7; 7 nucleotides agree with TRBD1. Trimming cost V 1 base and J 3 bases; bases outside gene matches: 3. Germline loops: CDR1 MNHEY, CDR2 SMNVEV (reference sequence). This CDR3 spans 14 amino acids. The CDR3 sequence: CASSLFPGGYEQYF. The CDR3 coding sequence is TGTGCCAGCAGTTTATTTCCAGGGGGCTACGAGCAGTACTTC.

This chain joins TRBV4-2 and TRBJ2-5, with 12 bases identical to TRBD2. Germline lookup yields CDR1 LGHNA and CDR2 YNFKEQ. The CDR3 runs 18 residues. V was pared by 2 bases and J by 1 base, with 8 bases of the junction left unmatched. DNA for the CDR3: TGTGCCAGCAGCCAATCGACTAGCGGGGGACGAGGCCAAGAGACCCAGTACTTC. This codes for CASSQSTSGGRGQETQYF.

In nucleotides, the CDR3 is TGCGCCAGCAGCTTGGCGGGACTAGCGGGAGGGCCGGTGTACTTC. It is translated as CASSLAGLAGGPVYF. The chain recombines TRBV5-1 with TRBJ2-7; 16 bases match TRBD2. CDR1 and CDR2 (germline): SGHRS, YFSETQ. V lost 0 bases, J lost 12 bases, and 6 bases stayed unmatched. The length of the CDR3 is 15 residues. Full variable domain (rest looked up from reference TRBV5-1 and TRBJ2-7): KAGVTQTPRYLIKTRGQQVTLSCSPISGHRSVSWYQQTPGQGLQFLFEYFSETQRNKGNFPGRFSGRQFSNSRSEMNVSTLELGDSALYLCASSLAGLAGGPVYFGPGTRLTVT.

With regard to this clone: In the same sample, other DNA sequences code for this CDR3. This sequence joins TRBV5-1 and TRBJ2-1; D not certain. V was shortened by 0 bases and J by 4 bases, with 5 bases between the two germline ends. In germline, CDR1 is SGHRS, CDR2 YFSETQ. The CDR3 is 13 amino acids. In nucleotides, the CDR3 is TGCGCCAGCAGCTTGGGAACTTACAATGAGCAGTTCTTC. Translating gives CASSLGTYNEQFF.

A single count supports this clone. DNA of the CDR3: TGTGCCAGCAGCGTAGGCTTAGGGGGCGCGGATAACACCATATATTTT. This encodes CASSVGLGGADNTIYF. The J gene is TRBJ1-3, the V gene TRBV9; 7 positions agree with TRBD1. The germline gives CDR1 SGDLS, CDR2 YYNGEE. V was clipped by 0 bases and J by 7 bases; unmatched bases: 10. The CDR3 is 16 residues long.

The CDR3 nucleotides read TGTGCCAGCAGCTTGTTGGTGAATCAGCCCCAGCATTTT. This translates into CASSLLVNQPQHF. The genes are TRBV5-5 and TRBJ1-5; D is unclear. V lost 1 base and J 4 bases, leaving 6 bases between the germline ends. Germline V gene lookup returns CDR1 SGHKS and CDR2 YYEKEE (reference sequence). This CDR3 has 13 amino acids.

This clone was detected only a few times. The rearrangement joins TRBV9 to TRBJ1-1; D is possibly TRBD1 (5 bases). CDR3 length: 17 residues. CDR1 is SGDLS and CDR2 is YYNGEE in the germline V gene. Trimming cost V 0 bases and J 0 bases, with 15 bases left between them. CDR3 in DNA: TGTGCCAGCAGCGTAGGAGGAGGTGGGGGAATGAACACTGAAGCTTTCTTT. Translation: CASSVGGGGGMNTEAFF. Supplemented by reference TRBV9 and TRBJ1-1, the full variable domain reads DSGVTQTPKHLITATGQRVTLRCSPRSGDLSVYWYQQSLDQGLQFLIQYYNGEERAKGNILERFSAQQFPDLHSELNLSSLELGDSALYFCASSVGGGGGMNTEAFFGQGTRLTVV.

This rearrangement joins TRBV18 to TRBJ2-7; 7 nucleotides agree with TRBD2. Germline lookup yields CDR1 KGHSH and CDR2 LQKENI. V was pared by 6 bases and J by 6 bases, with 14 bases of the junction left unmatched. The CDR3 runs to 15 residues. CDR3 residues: CASSPAWGGGGEQYF. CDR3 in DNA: TGTGCCAGCTCCCCTGCCTGGGGGGGAGGAGGCGAGCAGTACTTC.

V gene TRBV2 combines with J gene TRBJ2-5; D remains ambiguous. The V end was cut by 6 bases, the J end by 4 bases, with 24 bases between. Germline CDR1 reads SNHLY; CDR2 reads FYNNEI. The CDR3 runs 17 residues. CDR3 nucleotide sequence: TGTGCCAGCAGCCAGACCTTAGTGTCGGCCGGGTTAGAGACCCAGTACTTC. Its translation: CASSQTLVSAGLETQYF.

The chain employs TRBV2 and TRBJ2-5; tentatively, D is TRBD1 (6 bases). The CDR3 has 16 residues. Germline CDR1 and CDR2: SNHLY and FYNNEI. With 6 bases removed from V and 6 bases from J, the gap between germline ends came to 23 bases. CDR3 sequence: CASSAGRTEHLKTQYF. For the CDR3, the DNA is TGTGCCAGCAGCGCAGGCCGGACAGAACACCTGAAGACCCAGTACTTC.

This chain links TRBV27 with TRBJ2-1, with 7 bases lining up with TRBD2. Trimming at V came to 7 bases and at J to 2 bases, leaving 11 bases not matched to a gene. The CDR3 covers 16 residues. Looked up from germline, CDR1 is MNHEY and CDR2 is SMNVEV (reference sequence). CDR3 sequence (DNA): TGTGCCAGCACCCCCGGCGGGAGAGCTGCCTACAATGAGCAGTTCTTC. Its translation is CASTPGGRAAYNEQFF.

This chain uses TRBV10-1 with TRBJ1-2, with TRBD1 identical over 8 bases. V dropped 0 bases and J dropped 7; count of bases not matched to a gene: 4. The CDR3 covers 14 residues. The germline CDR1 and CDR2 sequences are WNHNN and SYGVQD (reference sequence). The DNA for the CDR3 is TGCGCCAGCAGTGAGTCGGACAGGGCAAGTGGCTACACCTTC. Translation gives CASSESDRASGYTF.

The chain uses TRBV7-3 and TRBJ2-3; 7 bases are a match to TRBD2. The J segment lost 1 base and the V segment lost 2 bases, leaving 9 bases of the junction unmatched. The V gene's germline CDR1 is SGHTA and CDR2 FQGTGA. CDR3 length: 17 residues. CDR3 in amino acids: CASSLDRPGLGTDTQYF. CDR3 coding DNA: TGTGCCAGCAGCTTAGATCGTCCCGGACTAGGCACAGATACGCAGTATTTT.

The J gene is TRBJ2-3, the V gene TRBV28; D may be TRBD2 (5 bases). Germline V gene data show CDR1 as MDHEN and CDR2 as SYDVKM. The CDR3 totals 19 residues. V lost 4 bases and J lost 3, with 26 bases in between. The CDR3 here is CASSSYERGFFRRTDTQYF. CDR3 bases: TGTGCCAGCAGTTCCTATGAGAGAGGGTTTTTTCGAAGAACAGATACGCAGTATTTT.

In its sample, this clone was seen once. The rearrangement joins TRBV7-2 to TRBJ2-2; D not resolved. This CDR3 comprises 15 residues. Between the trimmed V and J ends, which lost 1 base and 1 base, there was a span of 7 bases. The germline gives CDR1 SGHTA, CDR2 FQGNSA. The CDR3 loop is CASSLVALNTGELFF. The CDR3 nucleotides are TGTGCCAGCAGCTTAGTGGCGTTGAACACCGGGGAGCTGTTTTTT.

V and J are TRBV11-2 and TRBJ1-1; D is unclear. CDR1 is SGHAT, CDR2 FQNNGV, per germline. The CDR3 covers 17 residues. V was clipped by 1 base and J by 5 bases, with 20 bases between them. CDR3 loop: CASSLAVPGRGGTEAFF. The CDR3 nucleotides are TGTGCCAGCAGCTTAGCGGTTCCCGGACGGGGAGGTACTGAAGCTTTCTTT.

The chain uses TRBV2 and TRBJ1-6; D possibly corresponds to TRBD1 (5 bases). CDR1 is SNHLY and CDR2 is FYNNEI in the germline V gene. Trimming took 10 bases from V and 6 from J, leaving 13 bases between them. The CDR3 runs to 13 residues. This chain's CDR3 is CANRGQGNSPLHF. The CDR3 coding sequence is TGTGCCAACCGTGGGCAGGGTAATTCACCCCTCCACTTT.

CDR3 residues: CASSNRGLRTQPQHF. CDR3 sequence (DNA): TGTGCCAGCAGCAACAGGGGTTTAAGAACTCAGCCCCAGCATTTT. The rearrangement joins TRBV2 to TRBJ1-5; 7 nucleotides align to TRBD1. The CDR3 is made up of 15 amino acids. V dropped 6 bases and J dropped 6; count of bases not matched to a gene: 11. CDR1 is SNHLY, CDR2 FYNNEI, per germline.

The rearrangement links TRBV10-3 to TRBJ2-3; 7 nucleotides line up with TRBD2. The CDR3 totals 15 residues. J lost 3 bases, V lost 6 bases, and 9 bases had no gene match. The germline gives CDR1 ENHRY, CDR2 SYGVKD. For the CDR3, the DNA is TGTGCCATCAGGGGGGGACTAAGTTATACAGATACGCAGTATTTT. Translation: CAIRGGLSYTDTQYF.

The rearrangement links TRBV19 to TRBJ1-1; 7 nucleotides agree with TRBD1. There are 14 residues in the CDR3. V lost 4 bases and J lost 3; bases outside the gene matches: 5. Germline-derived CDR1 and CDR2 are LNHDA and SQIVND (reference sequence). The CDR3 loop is CASSSTRGHTEAFF. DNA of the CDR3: TGTGCCAGTAGTAGCACAAGGGGGCACACTGAAGCTTTCTTT.

This CDR3 reads CASALLSGGNNFQFF. The CDR3 DNA follows: TGTGCCAGCGCCCTCCTGAGCGGGGGAAACAACTTCCAGTTCTTC. This sequence joins TRBV6-5 and TRBJ2-1, with 8 bases aligning to TRBD2. This CDR3 region has 15 residues. Germline V gives CDR1 MNHEY, CDR2 SVGAGI. The ends lost 8 bases at V and 13 bases at J; junction bases unmatched: 19.

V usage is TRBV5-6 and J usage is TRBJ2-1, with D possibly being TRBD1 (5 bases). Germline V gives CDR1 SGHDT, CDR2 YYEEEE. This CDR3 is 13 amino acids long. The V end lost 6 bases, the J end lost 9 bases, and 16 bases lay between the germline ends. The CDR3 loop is CASNVGLTGEQFF. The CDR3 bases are TGTGCCAGCAACGTGGGGCTAACGGGTGAGCAGTTCTTC.

The CDR3 protein is CSVDRGRNTGELFF. The DNA of the CDR3 is TGCAGCGTGGACAGGGGGCGGAACACCGGGGAGCTGTTTTTT. The chain carries TRBV29-1 and TRBJ2-2, with 11 bases identical to TRBD1. V shed 6 bases and J 1 base; nucleotides not matched to a gene: 1. Germline CDR1 reads SQVTM; CDR2 reads ANQGSEA. The CDR3 runs to 14 residues.

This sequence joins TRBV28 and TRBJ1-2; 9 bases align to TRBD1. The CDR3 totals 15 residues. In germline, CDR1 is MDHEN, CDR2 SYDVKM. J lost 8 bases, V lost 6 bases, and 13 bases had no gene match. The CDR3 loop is CASRPSGTGFRGYTF. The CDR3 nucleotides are TGTGCCAGCAGACCATCCGGGACAGGGTTTCGGGGCTACACCTTC.

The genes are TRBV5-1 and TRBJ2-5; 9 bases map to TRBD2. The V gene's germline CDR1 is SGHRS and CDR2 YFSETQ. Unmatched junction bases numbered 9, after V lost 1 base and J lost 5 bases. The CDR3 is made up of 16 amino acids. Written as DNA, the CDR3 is TGCGCCAGCAGCTTGTTCGGTAGCGGGAGATTTGAGACCCAGTACTTC. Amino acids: CASSLFGSGRFETQYF.

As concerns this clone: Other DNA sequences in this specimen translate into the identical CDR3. The CDR3 region has the DNA TGTGCCAGCAGCGTGGGCGAGGACACTGAAGCTTTCTTT. Protein: CASSVGEDTEAFF. The chain uses TRBV7-2 and TRBJ1-1; D unclear. This CDR3 comprises 13 residues. Trimming shortened V by 5 bases and J by 3 bases, and 10 bases separated the two germline ends. Germline V gene sequence: CDR1 SGHTA, CDR2 FQGNSA.

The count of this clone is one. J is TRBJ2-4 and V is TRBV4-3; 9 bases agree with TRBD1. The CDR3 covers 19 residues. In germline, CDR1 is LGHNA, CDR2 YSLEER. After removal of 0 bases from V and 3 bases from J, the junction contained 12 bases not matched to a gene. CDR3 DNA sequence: TGCGCCAGCAGCCAAGAGGGACAGGGAAGTCCCTCGGTCAAAAACATTCAGTACTTC. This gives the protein CASSQEGQGSPSVKNIQYF.